This record concerns one T cell receptor (beta chain) sequence. This clonotype turned up a few times. Its cognate antigen has yet to be identified. Nothing much larger sits one base from this clone, and base qualities are not available. This specimen comes from a study of response to subunit inactivated influenza vaccine (dated by TCRdb to about 2018). Background for the entire study: Deep quantitative profiling of the T cell receptor repertoire was used in the study to follow responses to a trivalent subunit inactivated influenza vaccine. Results and caveats for the whole study, not just this receptor: It was suggested by the authors that each seasonal influenza vaccination may recruit only a limited number of new T cells.

The CDR3 starts with the cysteine, ends with the phenylalanine, and has 15 residues. The CDR3 DNA has 45 bases and is translated from base 1. Trimming removed 5 bases from V and 2 bases from J; the gene matches leave 4 bases unexplained. Sequences SGHDT (CDR1) and YYEEEE (CDR2) are obtained from the germline V gene. The label giving this sample's time point can be read as: 45 days after influenza vaccine administration. The method behind the library was RT-PCR. Sequencing was performed on an Illumina HiSeq 2500. Using fastp at Q25 and MiXCR, TCRdb reprocessed the public reads and kept productive beta chains. CDR3 protein sequences are deduplicated, and each keeps its most common genes and DNA. This sample has over 400,000 distinct CDR3 sequences in its table, and over 9.5% of those were observed once. The top ten clonotypes cover less than 15% of the sample.

The clonotype originates from a man aged 50-59 years who received an inactivated influenza vaccine. Donor details come from another sample of the same person, matched by shared clones. The material sequenced was PBMCs from blood, taken 45 days after vaccination. This chain is built from TRBV5-6 and TRBJ2-3, with 11 central nucleotides matching TRBD2. The DNA sequence follows: TGTGCCAGCAGGATAGCGGGGGGGGTCACAGATACGCAGTATTTT. Its amino acids are CASRIAGGVTDTQYF.